This TCR beta chain was found in a study of cytomegalovirus exposure and HLA in healthy donors. Broader study findings: TCR beta chain V- and J-gene trimming was linked, in a later analysis, to a missense variant in DCLRE1C.

The primer mix had 60 Vbeta and 13 Jbeta primers. The assay was immunoSEQ multiplex PCR, and TCRdb's table has in-frame clones only and misses some. The table records roughly 130,000 clones, 80% of them present only once. These donors counted as nominally healthy when sampled, but unrecorded immune exposures were likely. This clone was picked up one time. Its antigen is still unknown. Germline V gene data show CDR1 as SEHNR and CDR2 as FQNEAQ (reference sequence). V was pared by 7 bases and J by 3 bases, with 13 bases between. The CDR3 consists of 13 residues. J is TRBJ2-7 and V is TRBV7-9, with D hard to call. The clonotype originates from a middle-aged man in good health and CMV-seronegative. The material sequenced was PBMCs. In DNA, the CDR3 is TGTGCCAGCAATCACTACAAGGACTACGAGCAGTACTTC. Its protein is CASNHYKDYEQYF.